Following are 3 T cell receptor beta chains from one sample sequenced in a study of cytomegalovirus exposure and HLA in healthy donors. It was with 60 Vbeta and 13 Jbeta primers that the PCR ran. Sequencing was performed with immunoSEQ multiplex PCR; in TCRdb, only in-frame clones are kept and a portion is missing. The data show over 95,000 clones, with around 70% seen just once and around 3.9% held by the top ten. The sample consisted of PBMCs. Receptor source: a woman aged 40 to 50 in good health and CMV-seropositive.

By sample fraction, this clone is medium-sized. This chain joins TRBV25-1 and TRBJ2-2; 8 bases align to TRBD1. The CDR3 loop spans 15 amino acids. Germline loops: CDR1 MGHDK, CDR2 SYGVNS. The ends lost 3 bases at V and 5 bases at J; junction bases unmatched: 5. The CDR3 nucleotides read TGTGCCAGCAGTGACGACAGGGGTCGAACCGGGGAGCTGTTTTTT. Its protein product is CASSDDRGRTGELFF.

The V gene is TRBV9, the J gene TRBJ2-3; D may be TRBD2 (6 bases). V was shortened by 0 bases and J by 2 bases, with 19 bases between the two germline ends. Germline V gene data show CDR1 as SGDLS and CDR2 as YYNGEE. There are 18 residues in the CDR3. CDR3 protein: CASSVATSSGGFTDTQYF. CDR3 sequence (DNA): TGTGCCAGCAGCGTAGCTACTTCCAGCGGAGGGTTCACAGATACGCAGTATTTT.

A few counts support this clone. This chain links TRBV30 with TRBJ1-2; 9 bases map to TRBD1. The V gene's germline CDR1 is GTSNPN and CDR2 SVGIG (reference sequence). CDR3 length: 12 residues. Germline trimming cut 5 bases from V and 4 bases from J; bases unmatched to any gene: 2. For the CDR3, the DNA is TGTGCCTGGGGGACAGGGTCCTATGGCTACACCTTC. Translation gives CAWGTGSYGYTF. Full variable domain (missing parts from reference TRBV30 and TRBJ1-2): SQTIHQWPATLVQPVGSPLSLECTVEGTSNPNLYWYRQAAGRGLQLLFYSVGIGQISSEVPQNLSASRPQDRQFILSSKKLLLSDSGFYLCAWGTGSYGYTFGSGTRLTVV.